This T cell receptor beta chain was sequenced in a study of blood T cell repertoires in COVID-19. The wider study: COVID-19 samples from acute and convalescent phases originated in the United States, Italy and Spain. Sources were T cells, B-cell-depleted T cells, or PBMCs; the material itself was cDNA or gDNA.

As handled by the study authors: Amplification of reference gene primers was used by the study to estimate nucleated cell counts. Sequencing used immunoSEQ multiplex PCR; TCRdb keeps in-frame clones, though not all of them. The D gene and trimming were derived from the DNA, and the V and J assignments and clone size from that table. Of 250,000 to 300,000 clones in the sample, roughly 86% are singletons; the top ten hold around 0.8%. Trimming removed 4 bases from V and 1 base from J; junction bases left unmatched: 7. Germline V CDR1 and CDR2: MGHRA, YSYEKL. This CDR3 has 16 amino acids. This receptor was taken from a young woman with acute or convalescent COVID-19. V usage is TRBV4-1 and J usage is TRBJ2-1; 7 bases are shared with TRBD1. The specimen was peripheral blood. CDR3 sequence: CASSPDRVGSYNEQFF. In DNA form, the CDR3 reads TGCGCCAGCAGCCCCGACAGGGTAGGGTCCTACAATGAGCAGTTCTTC.